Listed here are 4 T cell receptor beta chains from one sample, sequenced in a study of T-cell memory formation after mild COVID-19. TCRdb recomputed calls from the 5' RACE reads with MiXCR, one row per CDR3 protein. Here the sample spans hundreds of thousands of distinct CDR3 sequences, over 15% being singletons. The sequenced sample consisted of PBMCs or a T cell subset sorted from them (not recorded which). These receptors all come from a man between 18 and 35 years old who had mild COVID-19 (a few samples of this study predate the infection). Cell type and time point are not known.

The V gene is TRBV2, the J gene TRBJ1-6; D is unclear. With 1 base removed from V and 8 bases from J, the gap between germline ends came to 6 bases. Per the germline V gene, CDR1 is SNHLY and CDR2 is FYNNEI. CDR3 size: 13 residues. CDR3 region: CASSEGRYSPLHF. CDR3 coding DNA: TGTGCCAGCAGTGAAGGAAGGTATTCACCCCTCCACTTT.

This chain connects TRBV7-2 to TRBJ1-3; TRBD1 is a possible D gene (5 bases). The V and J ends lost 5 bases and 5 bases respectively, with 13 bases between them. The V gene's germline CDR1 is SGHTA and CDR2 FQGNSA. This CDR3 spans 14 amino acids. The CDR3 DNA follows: TGTGCCAGCAGCCCGACGGGGGTCCGAAACACCATATATTTT. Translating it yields CASSPTGVRNTIYF.

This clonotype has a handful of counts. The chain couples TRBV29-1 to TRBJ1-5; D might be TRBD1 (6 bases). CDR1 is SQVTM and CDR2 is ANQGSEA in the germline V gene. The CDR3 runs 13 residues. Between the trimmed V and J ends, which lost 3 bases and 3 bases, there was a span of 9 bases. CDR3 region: CSVETGDNQPQHF. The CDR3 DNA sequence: TGCAGCGTTGAGACAGGCGACAATCAGCCCCAGCATTTT.

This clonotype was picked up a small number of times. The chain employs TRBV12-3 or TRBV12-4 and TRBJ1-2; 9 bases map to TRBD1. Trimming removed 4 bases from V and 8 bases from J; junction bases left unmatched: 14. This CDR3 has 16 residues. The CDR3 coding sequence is TGTGCCAGCAGTTCGAACCTCCGGGACAGGGCATACGGCTACACCTTC. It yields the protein CASSSNLRDRAYGYTF.